The rows below give T cell receptor beta chains drawn from one sample of a study of radiation and T cells in renal cell carcinoma. Method: immunoSEQ multiplex PCR; TCRdb's copy keeps in-frame clones and lacks some. This sample carries around 130,000 clones, about 81% of them seen once, and the ten largest clones take 1.5% to 2%. The sequences come from blood, collected from a patient whose treatment included radiotherapy and nephrectomy. The source of these receptors is an older woman with renal cell carcinoma. CDR3s include the opening cysteine and the closing phenylalanine or tryptophan. The D gene is left open where the match is weak. Size is stated for part of the rows, as once, few or many counts, or as a class when the clone is expanded.

TRBV5-1,once,TRBD1,TRBJ1-6,CASSPQGGDSPLHF,TGCGCCAGCAGCCCGCAGGGGGGTGATTCACCCCTCCACTTT
TRBV19,NA,NA,TRBJ2-7,CASSIGHNYEQYF,TGTGCCAGTAGTATCGGTCATAACTACGAGCAGTACTTC
TRBV19,NA,NA,TRBJ1-5,CASSPQAQQPQHF,TGTGCCAGTAGCCCCCAGGCACAACAGCCCCAGCATTTT
TRBV19,once,TRBD1,TRBJ1-5,CATMRGQLDGSNQPQHF,TGTGCCACTATGCGGGGACAGCTCGATGGTAGCAATCAGCCCCAGCATTTT
TRBV5-1,NA,NA,TRBJ1-5,CASSLGQYSNQPQHF,TGCGCCAGCAGCTTGGGGCAGTATAGCAATCAGCCCCAGCATTTT
TRBV27,NA,NA,TRBJ1-1,CASSLYDSLGTEAFF,TGTGCCAGCAGTTTATACGACAGCCTAGGGACTGAAGCTTTCTTT
TRBV19,NA,NA,TRBJ1-2,CASSRAGFGYGYTF,TGTGCCAGTAGTAGAGCAGGGTTCGGCTATGGCTACACCTTC
TRBV9,NA,NA,TRBJ1-2,CASSLLTANYGYTF,TGTGCCAGCAGCCTGTTGACAGCTAACTATGGCTACACCTTC
TRBV10-2,NA,NA,TRBJ2-7,CASGGSSYEQYF,TGCGCCAGCGGAGGGAGCTCCTACGAGCAGTACTTC
TRBV2,NA,TRBD1,TRBJ2-5,CASSRDSQETQYF,TGTGCCAGCAGTCGGGACAGCCAAGAGACCCAGTACTTC
TRBV30,NA,NA,TRBJ1-2,CAWSDTYGYTF,TGTGCCTGGAGTGATACCTATGGCTACACCTTC
TRBV28,NA,NA,TRBJ2-6,CASTYLDFSGANVLTF,TGTGCCAGCACCTACTTGGACTTCTCTGGGGCCAACGTCCTGACTTTC
TRBV28,NA,NA,TRBJ1-3,CASSLSRGGLLFSGNTIYF,TGTGCCAGCAGTTTAAGCCGTGGAGGGCTTCTTTTCTCTGGGAACACCATATATTTT
TRBV2,NA,NA,TRBJ1-4,CASSVEGNEKLFF,TGTGCCAGCAGTGTTGAGGGTAATGAAAAACTGTTTTTT
TRBV19,NA,NA,TRBJ1-3,CASSIETARRISGNTIYF,TGTGCCAGTAGTATAGAGACGGCGAGGCGAATCTCTGGAAACACCATATATTTT
TRBV5-4,NA,NA,TRBJ1-1,CASSSAYSGAFF,TGTGCCAGCAGCTCAGCGTACTCTGGGGCTTTCTTT
TRBV5-1,NA,NA,TRBJ1-1,CASSLASAGNTEAFF,TGCGCCAGCAGCTTGGCTAGTGCAGGGAACACTGAAGCTTTCTTT
TRBV5-1,NA,NA,TRBJ2-2,CASSGGTATTGELFF,TGCGCCAGCAGCGGAGGGACAGCTACCACCGGGGAGCTGTTTTTT
TRBV9,NA,TRBD2,TRBJ2-3,CASSVETSGRGGDTQYF,TGTGCCAGCAGCGTCGAAACTAGCGGGAGGGGGGGAGATACGCAGTATTTT
TRBV15,NA,NA,TRBJ2-2,CATSRDRSTGELFF,TGTGCCACCAGCAGAGATCGGAGTACCGGGGAGCTGTTTTTT
TRBV6-5,NA,NA,TRBJ1-2,CASSALGQKNYGYTF,TGTGCCAGCAGTGCCCTTGGACAGAAGAACTATGGCTACACCTTC
TRBV7-3,NA,NA,TRBJ1-1,CASSQGAGVNTEAFF,TGTGCCAGCAGTCAAGGGGCAGGGGTAAACACTGAAGCTTTCTTT
TRBV29-1,NA,TRBD1,TRBJ2-3,CSAKQGAGGTDTQYF,TGCAGCGCGAAGCAGGGGGCTGGGGGTACAGATACGCAGTATTTT
TRBV7-9,NA,TRBD1,TRBJ1-6,CASSLSGTGNSPLHF,TGTGCCAGCAGCTTATCGGGGACAGGCAATTCACCCCTCCACTTT
TRBV7-6,NA,NA,TRBJ1-2,CASRRQGRDYGYTF,TGTGCCAGCAGGAGGCAGGGGAGAGACTATGGCTACACCTTC
TRBV28,NA,NA,TRBJ1-1,CASSAVLGSLNTEAFF,TGTGCCAGCAGTGCCGTGCTCGGGAGTCTGAACACTGAAGCTTTCTTT
TRBV15,NA,NA,TRBJ2-1,CATSRDLRGFSSYNEQFF,TGTGCCACCAGCAGAGATCTGAGGGGGTTTTCCTCCTACAATGAGCAGTTCTTC
TRBV2,NA,NA,TRBJ1-5,CARTGNQPQHF,TGTGCCAGGACAGGTAATCAGCCCCAGCATTTT
TRBV9,NA,NA,TRBJ2-3,CASSVVGFGTDTQYF,TGTGCCAGCAGCGTAGTAGGGTTTGGCACAGATACGCAGTATTTT
TRBV5-1,NA,TRBD2,TRBJ2-5,CASSLGRGSIRETQYF,TGCGCCAGCAGCTTAGGGAGGGGCTCAATAAGAGAGACCCAGTACTTC
TRBV6-1,few,NA,TRBJ1-2,CASSPQGTNYGYTF,TGTGCCAGCAGTCCCCAGGGGACTAACTATGGCTACACCTTC
TRBV27,NA,TRBD1,TRBJ2-7,CASSSGTGFYEQYF,TGTGCCAGCAGCTCCGGGACAGGGTTCTACGAGCAGTACTTC
TRBV9,NA,TRBD1,TRBJ2-3,CASSPLTGITDTQYF,TGTGCCAGCAGCCCGTTGACAGGGATAACAGATACGCAGTATTTT
TRBV7-8,NA,TRBD1,TRBJ2-7,CASSLTGTGVTSYEQYF,TGTGCCAGCAGCTTAACCGGGACAGGGGTCACCTCCTACGAGCAGTACTTC
TRBV7-2,NA,TRBD1,TRBJ1-6,CASSLGPTGALGGNSPLHF,TGTGCCAGCAGCTTGGGCCCCACAGGGGCGCTGGGGGGTAATTCACCCCTCCACTTT
TRBV19,NA,NA,TRBJ1-2,CASRAQGPYGYTF,TGTGCCAGTAGGGCACAGGGCCCGTATGGCTACACCTTC
TRBV7-9,NA,TRBD1,TRBJ1-1,CASSPRDREVRAFF,TGTGCCAGCAGCCCTCGGGACAGGGAAGTGAGGGCTTTCTTT
TRBV6-5,NA,TRBD1,TRBJ2-2,CASSQTGGPGELFF,TGTGCCAGCAGCCAGACAGGGGGACCCGGGGAGCTGTTTTTT
TRBV20-1,NA,NA,TRBJ2-7,CSASPRRYQYF,TGCAGTGCTAGCCCCCGGCGGTATCAGTACTTC
TRBV2,once,NA,TRBJ1-1,CASRTGLNTEAFF,TGTGCCAGCAGGACAGGTTTGAACACTGAAGCTTTCTTT
TRBV4-1,NA,TRBD2,TRBJ2-1,CASSAPTSGRSYNEQFF,TGCGCCAGCAGCGCCCCGACTAGCGGGAGGTCATACAATGAGCAGTTCTTC
TRBV15,NA,NA,TRBJ1-2,CATSRDPDNYGYTF,TGTGCCACCAGCAGAGATCCAGATAACTATGGCTACACCTTC
TRBV6-1,NA,NA,TRBJ2-3,CASSGAGGWADTQYF,TGTGCCAGCAGTGGGGCTGGGGGTTGGGCAGATACGCAGTATTTT
TRBV6-4,once,NA,TRBJ2-1,CASSDSKLARGEQFF,TGTGCCAGCAGTGACTCGAAGCTAGCGCGGGGTGAGCAGTTCTTC
TRBV11-2,NA,TRBD2,TRBJ2-3,CASSLGSGRSTDTQYF,TGTGCCAGCAGCTTAGGTAGCGGGCGGAGCACAGATACGCAGTATTTT